The 22 T cell receptor beta chains below all came from one sample that was sequenced in a study of cytomegalovirus exposure and HLA in healthy donors. PCR used 60 Vbeta primers and 13 Jbeta primers. Data came from immunoSEQ multiplex PCR; TCRdb stores just in-frame clones and leaves some out. The sample shows about 190,000 clones, around 75% of them seen only once. Sequences were obtained from PBMCs. The receptors were gathered from a woman younger than 45 in good health and CMV-seropositive.

This clone was counted only a few times. The J gene is TRBJ2-7, the V gene TRBV5-4, with TRBD2 matching 8 bases. Germline trimming cut 4 bases from V and 4 bases from J; bases unmatched to any gene: 16. The V gene's germline CDR1 is SGHNT and CDR2 YYREEE (reference sequence). CDR3 length: 17 amino acids. The chain's CDR3 is CASSRSSQGGRKYEQYF. The CDR3 DNA reads TGTGCCAGCAGCAGGAGCTCCCAAGGCGGGAGGAAGTACGAGCAGTACTTC.

The chain is built from TRBV28 and TRBJ2-2, with TRBD1 matching 8 bases. This CDR3 spans 14 amino acids. V trimming: 8 bases; J trimming: 5 bases; junction bases outside the gene matches: 7. Germline CDR1 is MDHEN and CDR2 is SYDVKM. The CDR3 is CASRPTGGTGELFF. DNA for the CDR3: TGTGCCAGCCGCCCAACAGGGGGGACCGGGGAGCTGTTTTTT.

This clone has only one observation. V gene TRBV19 combines with J gene TRBJ2-1, with D unresolved. The CDR3 extends over 13 amino acids. Trimming stripped 3 bases from V and 8 bases from J, with 11 bases between. Germline V CDR1 and CDR2: LNHDA, SQIVND (reference sequence). CDR3 protein: CASSMLSPDEQFF. Here the CDR3 DNA reads TGTGCCAGTAGTATGCTATCCCCCGATGAGCAGTTCTTC.

This clone was observed a few times. This rearrangement joins TRBV6-1 to TRBJ1-1; D is unclear. Germline V gene data show CDR1 as MNHNS and CDR2 as SASEGT. CDR3 length equals 13 residues. V gave up 6 bases and J gave up 0 bases, with 8 bases separating them. CDR3 residues: CASSPGLNTEAFF. DNA for the CDR3: TGTGCCAGCAGCCCCGGGTTGAACACTGAAGCTTTCTTT.

This clone was detected a few times. V is TRBV6-5 and J is TRBJ1-5; D unresolved. The CDR3 spans 14 residues. The germline V gene encodes CDR1 MNHEY and CDR2 SVGAGI. Trimming stripped 8 bases from V and 0 bases from J, with 11 bases between. The CDR3 loop reads CASAVSNSNQPQHF. The DNA of the CDR3 is TGTGCCAGCGCCGTGAGTAATAGCAATCAGCCCCAGCATTTT.

CDR3 DNA: TGTGCCAGCAGCCCTGGACGCGGGGGCTCCTACGAGCAGTACTTC. Protein product: CASSPGRGGSYEQYF. The chain links TRBV2 to TRBJ2-7; TRBD2 aligns across 7 bases. The CDR3 consists of 15 residues. CDR1 SNHLY and CDR2 FYNNEI come from the germline V gene. V gave up 6 bases and J gave up 0 bases; unmatched junction bases: 8.

The chain combines TRBV18 with TRBJ2-7, with D tentatively TRBD2 (6 bases). V was shortened by 4 bases and J by 0 bases, with 19 bases between the two germline ends. Germline assignment: CDR1 KGHSH and CDR2 LQKENI. This CDR3 region has 17 residues. CDR3 DNA sequence: TGTGCCAGCTCACGGGCGGGGATCGGGGTACTCTCCTACGAGCAGTACTTC. It yields the protein CASSRAGIGVLSYEQYF.

CDR3 coding DNA: TGTGCCAGTATACAAGTCACTGAAGCTTTCTTT. It specifies CASIQVTEAFF. The genes are TRBV19 and TRBJ1-1; D is unresolved. Trimming left V 7 bases short and J 4 bases short, with 7 bases between. The CDR3 spans 11 residues. Germline V CDR1 and CDR2: LNHDA, SQIVND (reference sequence).

In DNA form, the CDR3 reads TGCGCCAGCAGAAGGGAGGACGCCTACAATGAGCAGTTCTTC. Translation gives CASRREDAYNEQFF. J is TRBJ2-1 and V is TRBV4-1; weak D call: TRBD2 (6 bases). The CDR3 spans 14 residues. Trimming took 6 bases from V and 2 from J, leaving 11 bases between them. Germline CDR1 reads MGHRA; CDR2 reads YSYEKL.

J is TRBJ2-3 and V is TRBV28; TRBD2 is a possible D gene (6 bases). The CDR3 covers 15 residues. The V gene's germline CDR1 is MDHEN and CDR2 SYDVKM. Trimming removed 3 bases at V and 6 bases at J, with 16 bases between. The CDR3 sequence: CASSFPGSGEDTQYF. CDR3 in DNA: TGTGCCAGCAGTTTCCCGGGTAGCGGAGAGGATACGCAGTATTTT.

The count of this clone is one. V usage is TRBV18 and J usage is TRBJ1-2, with D tentatively TRBD1 (5 bases). The germline gives CDR1 KGHSH, CDR2 LQKENI. V lost 1 base and J 8 bases, leaving 11 bases between the germline ends. The CDR3 has 13 residues. CDR3 protein: CASSPLQGDGYTF. CDR3 nucleotide sequence: TGTGCCAGCTCACCACTCCAGGGTGACGGCTACACCTTC.

This clone was detected a few times. V is TRBV6-1 and J is TRBJ2-6, with D uncertain. The CDR3 totals 14 residues. Germline V lookup: CDR1 MNHNS, CDR2 SASEGT. Trimming pared 4 bases from V and 0 bases from J, leaving 4 bases between. The chain's CDR3 is CASSGLSGANVLTF. Written as DNA, the CDR3 is TGTGCCAGCAGTGGACTCTCTGGGGCCAACGTCCTGACTTTC.

This clone was recorded once. The V gene is TRBV7-9, the J gene TRBJ2-3; TRBD1 is a possible D gene (6 bases). V shed 5 bases and J shed 4 bases, with 13 bases lying between them. Germline V gives CDR1 SEHNR, CDR2 FQNEAQ (reference sequence). This CDR3 region has 14 residues. CDR3 bases: TGTGCCAGCAGCCCGACAGGTCTTCCAGATACGCAGTATTTT. It specifies CASSPTGLPDTQYF. Combining the CDR3 with reference TRBV7-9 and TRBJ2-3 gives the whole variable domain DTGVSQNPRHKITKRGQNVTFRCDPISEHNRLYWYRQTLGQGPEFLTYFQNEAQLEKSRLLSDRFSAERPKGSFSTLEIQRTEQGDSAMYLCASSPTGLPDTQYFGPGTRLTVL.

The chain is built from TRBV6-6 and TRBJ2-4; TRBD1 is a possible D gene (6 bases). Germline CDR1 reads MNHNY; CDR2 reads SVGAGI (reference sequence). The CDR3 is made up of 12 amino acids. Trimming stripped 6 bases from V and 7 bases from J, with 10 bases between. CDR3 nucleotide sequence: TGTGCCAGCAGAGGGACATCGAACATTCAGTACTTC. It encodes CASRGTSNIQYF.

The chain joins TRBV6-1 to TRBJ2-7; TRBD1 agrees at 8 bases. The V gene end was trimmed by 2 bases and the J gene end by 2 bases; junction bases not matched to a gene: 8. CDR3 length equals 16 residues. Germline V gene lookup returns CDR1 MNHNS and CDR2 SASEGT. The CDR3 is CASSEQAGTGTYEQYF. The CDR3 bases are TGTGCCAGCAGTGAACAGGCCGGGACAGGCACCTACGAGCAGTACTTC.

Remarks on this clone: Compared with germline, one end of the junction differs, possibly owing to a read error. This chain connects TRBV7-9 to TRBJ1-2, with 7 bases aligning to TRBD1. CDR3 size: 15 residues. CDR1 is SEHNR, CDR2 FQNEAQ, per germline (reference sequence). The CDR3: CSSSPGRGLSYGYTF. CDR3 DNA sequence: TGTTCCAGCAGCCCCGGGAGGGGGCTGAGCTATGGCTACACCTTC.

The genes are TRBV28 and TRBJ2-6; 12 bases are shared with TRBD1. The J segment lost 4 bases and the V segment lost 10 bases, leaving 8 bases of the junction unmatched. The CDR3 is 16 amino acids. Germline V gene sequence: CDR1 MDHEN, CDR2 SYDVKM. The CDR3 nucleotides are TGTGCCATAAGGGGACAGGGGGCGGGGGGGGCCAACGTCCTGACTTTC. It yields the protein CAIRGQGAGGANVLTF.

V gene TRBV25-1 combines with J gene TRBJ2-2; 9 nucleotides line up with TRBD1. This CDR3 comprises 14 residues. Germline V gene data show CDR1 as MGHDK and CDR2 as SYGVNS. V shed 7 bases, J shed 5 bases, and the junction held 5 bases outside the gene matches. As DNA, the CDR3 is TGTGCCAGCACCCAGACAGGGGGGACCGGGGAGCTGTTTTTT. Its translation is CASTQTGGTGELFF.

Of note for this clone: A read error may produce the germline difference seen at one junction end. The V gene is TRBV7-9, the J gene TRBJ2-3, with 9 bases identical to TRBD2. The CDR3 has 16 amino acids. Germline-derived CDR1 and CDR2 are SEHNR and FQNEAQ (reference sequence). CDR3 coding DNA: TGTTCCAGCAGCTCGACTAGCGGAAACCCCACAGATACGCAGTATTTT. It is translated as CSSSSTSGNPTDTQYF.

The rearrangement uses TRBV29-1 and TRBJ2-1, with TRBD2 matching 10 bases. Germline V gives CDR1 SQVTM, CDR2 ANQGSEA. Unmatched junction bases numbered 8, after V lost 1 base and J lost 5 bases. This CDR3 comprises 16 residues. DNA for the CDR3: TGCAGCGTTGAAGGAGGGGCCAGCGGGAGGGACAATGAGCAGTTCTTC. Translated: CSVEGGASGRDNEQFF.

The chain has TRBV19 and TRBJ2-1, with 11 positions matching TRBD2. Germline V CDR1 and CDR2: LNHDA, SQIVND (reference sequence). The CDR3 extends over 16 amino acids. V shed 7 bases and J 7 bases; nucleotides not matched to a gene: 12. The CDR3 DNA follows: TGTGCCAGTACCTCAAATAGCGGGAGGGCCCGGAATGAGCAGTTCTTC. Translated: CASTSNSGRARNEQFF.

The rearrangement links TRBV28 to TRBJ2-1; TRBD1 matches at 9 bases. V was clipped by 10 bases and J by 3 bases; unmatched bases: 10. Germline lookup yields CDR1 MDHEN and CDR2 SYDVKM. The CDR3 is made up of 15 amino acids. The CDR3 sequence: CAIGQGLPFYNEQFF. CDR3 bases: TGTGCCATAGGACAGGGGCTTCCTTTCTACAATGAGCAGTTCTTC.